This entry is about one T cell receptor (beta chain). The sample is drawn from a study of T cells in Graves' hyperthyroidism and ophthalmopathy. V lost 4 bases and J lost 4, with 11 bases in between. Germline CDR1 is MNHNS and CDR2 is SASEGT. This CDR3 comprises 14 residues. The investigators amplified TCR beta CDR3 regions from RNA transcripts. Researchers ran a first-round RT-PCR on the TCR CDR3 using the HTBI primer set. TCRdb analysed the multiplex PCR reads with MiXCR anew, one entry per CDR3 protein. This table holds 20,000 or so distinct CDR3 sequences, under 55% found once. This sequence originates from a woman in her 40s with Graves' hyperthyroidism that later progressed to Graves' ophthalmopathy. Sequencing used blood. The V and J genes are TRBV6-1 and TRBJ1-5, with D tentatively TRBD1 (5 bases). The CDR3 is CASSGPWGNQPQHF. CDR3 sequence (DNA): TGTGCCAGCAGTGGCCCATGGGGGAATCAGCCCCAGCATTTT.